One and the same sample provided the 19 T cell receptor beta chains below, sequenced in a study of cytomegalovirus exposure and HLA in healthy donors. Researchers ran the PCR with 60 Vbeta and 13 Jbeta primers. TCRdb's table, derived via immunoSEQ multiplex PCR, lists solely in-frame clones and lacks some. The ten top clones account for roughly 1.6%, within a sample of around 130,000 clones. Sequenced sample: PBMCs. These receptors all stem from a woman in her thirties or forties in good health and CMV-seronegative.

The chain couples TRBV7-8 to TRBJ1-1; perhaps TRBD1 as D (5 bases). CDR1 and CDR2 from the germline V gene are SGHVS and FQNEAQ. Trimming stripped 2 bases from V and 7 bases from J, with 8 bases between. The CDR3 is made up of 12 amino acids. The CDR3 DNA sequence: TGTGCCAGCAGCTTATTCGGGGGTGAAGCTTTCTTT. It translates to CASSLFGGEAFF.

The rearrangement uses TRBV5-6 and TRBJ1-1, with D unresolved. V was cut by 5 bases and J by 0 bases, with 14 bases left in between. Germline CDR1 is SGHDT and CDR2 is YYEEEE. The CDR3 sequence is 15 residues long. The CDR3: CASSHPPGMNTEAFF. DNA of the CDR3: TGTGCCAGCAGTCACCCTCCCGGGATGAACACTGAAGCTTTCTTT. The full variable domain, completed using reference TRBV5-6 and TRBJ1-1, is DAGVTQSPTHLIKTRGQQVTLRCSPKSGHDTVSWYQQALGQGPQFIFQYYEEEERQRGNFPDRFSGHQFPNYSSELNVNALLLGDSALYLCASSHPPGMNTEAFFGQGTRLTVV.

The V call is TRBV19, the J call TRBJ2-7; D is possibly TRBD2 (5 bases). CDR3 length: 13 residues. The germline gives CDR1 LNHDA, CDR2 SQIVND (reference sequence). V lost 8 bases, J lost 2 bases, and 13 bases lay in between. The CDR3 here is CASGNRGTYEQYF. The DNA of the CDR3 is TGTGCCAGTGGGAATCGGGGAACCTACGAGCAGTACTTC.

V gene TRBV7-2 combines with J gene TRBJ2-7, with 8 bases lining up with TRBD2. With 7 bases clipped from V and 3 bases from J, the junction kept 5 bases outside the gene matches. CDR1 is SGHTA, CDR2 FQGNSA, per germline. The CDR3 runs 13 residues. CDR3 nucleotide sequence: TGTGCCAGCAAGCTTAGCGGGGTCTACGAGCAGTACTTC. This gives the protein CASKLSGVYEQYF.

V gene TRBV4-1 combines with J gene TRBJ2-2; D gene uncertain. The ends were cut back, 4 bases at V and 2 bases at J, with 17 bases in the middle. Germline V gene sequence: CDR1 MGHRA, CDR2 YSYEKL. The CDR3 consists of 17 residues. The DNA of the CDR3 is TGCGCCAGCAGCCTACGTATCAGGCAGGCAAACACCGGGGAGCTGTTTTTT. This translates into CASSLRIRQANTGELFF.

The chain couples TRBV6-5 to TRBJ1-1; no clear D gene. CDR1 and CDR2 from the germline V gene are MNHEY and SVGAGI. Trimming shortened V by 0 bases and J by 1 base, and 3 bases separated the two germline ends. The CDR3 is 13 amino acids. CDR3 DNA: TGTGCCAGCAGTTACTCGGCGAACACTGAAGCTTTCTTT. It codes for CASSYSANTEAFF.

The chain's CDR3 is CASSFMKTGKFYGYTF. The CDR3 DNA reads TGTGCCAGCAGTTTTATGAAGACAGGGAAGTTCTATGGCTACACCTTC. The V call is TRBV28, the J call TRBJ1-2, with TRBD1 matching over 7 bases. Trimming removed 3 bases from V and 4 bases from J; junction bases left unmatched: 11. This CDR3 contains 16 residues. Germline V gene sequence: CDR1 MDHEN, CDR2 SYDVKM.

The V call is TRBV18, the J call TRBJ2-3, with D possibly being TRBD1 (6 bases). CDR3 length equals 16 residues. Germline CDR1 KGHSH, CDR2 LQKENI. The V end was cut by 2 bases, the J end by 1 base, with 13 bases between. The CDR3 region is CASSPVTGKRTDTQYF. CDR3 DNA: TGTGCCAGCTCACCAGTGACAGGAAAACGCACAGATACGCAGTATTTT. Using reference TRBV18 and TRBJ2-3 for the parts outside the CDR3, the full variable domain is NAGVMQNPRHLVRRRGQEARLRCSPMKGHSHVYWYRQLPEEGLKFMVYLQKENIIDESGMPKERFSAEFPKEGPSILRIQQVVRGDSAAYFCASSPVTGKRTDTQYFGPGTRLTVL.

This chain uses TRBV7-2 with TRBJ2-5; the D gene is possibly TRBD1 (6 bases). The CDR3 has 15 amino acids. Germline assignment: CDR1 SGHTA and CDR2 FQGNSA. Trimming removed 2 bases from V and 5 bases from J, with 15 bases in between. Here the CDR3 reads CASSLQGLIHETQYF. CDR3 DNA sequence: TGTGCCAGCAGCTTACAGGGGCTCATCCACGAGACCCAGTACTTC. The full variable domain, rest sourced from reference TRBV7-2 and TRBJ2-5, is GAGVSQSPSNKVTEKGKDVELRCDPISGHTALYWYRQSLGQGLEFLIYFQGNSAPDKSGLPSDRFSAERTGGSVSTLTIQRTQQEDSAVYLCASSLQGLIHETQYFGPGTRLLVL.

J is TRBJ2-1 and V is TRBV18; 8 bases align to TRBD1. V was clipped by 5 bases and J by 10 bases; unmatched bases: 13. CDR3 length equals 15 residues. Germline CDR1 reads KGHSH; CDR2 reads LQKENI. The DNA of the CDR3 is TGTGCCAGCTCATCCTACGGGGACAGGCCCAGGGAGCAGTTCTTC. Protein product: CASSSYGDRPREQFF.

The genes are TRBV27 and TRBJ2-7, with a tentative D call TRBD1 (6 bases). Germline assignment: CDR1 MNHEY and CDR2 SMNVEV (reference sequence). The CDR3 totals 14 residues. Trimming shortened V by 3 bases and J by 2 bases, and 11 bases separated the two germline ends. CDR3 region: CASSLRQDTYEQYF. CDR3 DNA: TGTGCCAGCAGTTTGCGACAGGACACCTACGAGCAGTACTTC.

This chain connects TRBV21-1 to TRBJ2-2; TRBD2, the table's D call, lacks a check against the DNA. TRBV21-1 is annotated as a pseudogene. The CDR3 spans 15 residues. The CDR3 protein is CASSKDAENTGELFF. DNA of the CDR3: TGTGCCAGCAGCAAAGACGCGGAGAACACCGGGGAGCTGTTTTTT.

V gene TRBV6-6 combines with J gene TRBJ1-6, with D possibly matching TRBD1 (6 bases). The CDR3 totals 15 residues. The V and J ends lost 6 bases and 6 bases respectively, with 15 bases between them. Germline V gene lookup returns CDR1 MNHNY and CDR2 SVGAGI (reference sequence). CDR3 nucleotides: TGTGCCAGCAGCTCGATGGACAGCACTAATTCACCCCTCCACTTT. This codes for CASSSMDSTNSPLHF.

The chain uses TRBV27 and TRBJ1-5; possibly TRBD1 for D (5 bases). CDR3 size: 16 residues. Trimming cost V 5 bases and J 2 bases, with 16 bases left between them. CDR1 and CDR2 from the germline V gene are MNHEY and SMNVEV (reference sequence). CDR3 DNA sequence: TGTGCCAGCAGTCCCCGGGCCAGGGCCGGCAATCAGCCCCAGCATTTT. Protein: CASSPRARAGNQPQHF.

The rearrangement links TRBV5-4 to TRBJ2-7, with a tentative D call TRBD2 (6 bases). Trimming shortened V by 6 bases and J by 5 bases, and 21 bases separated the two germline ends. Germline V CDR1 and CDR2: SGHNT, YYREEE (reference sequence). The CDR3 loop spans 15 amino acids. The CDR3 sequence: CASNIRTSGVDEQYF. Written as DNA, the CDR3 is TGTGCCAGCAACATTAGGACGTCGGGGGTGGACGAGCAGTACTTC.

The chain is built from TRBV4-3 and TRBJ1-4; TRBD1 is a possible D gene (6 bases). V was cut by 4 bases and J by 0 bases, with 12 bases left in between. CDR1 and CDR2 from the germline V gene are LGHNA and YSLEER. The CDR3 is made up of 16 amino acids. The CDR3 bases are TGCGCCAGCAGCCGAGGACAGCTTACAACTAATGAAAAACTGTTTTTT. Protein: CASSRGQLTTNEKLFF.

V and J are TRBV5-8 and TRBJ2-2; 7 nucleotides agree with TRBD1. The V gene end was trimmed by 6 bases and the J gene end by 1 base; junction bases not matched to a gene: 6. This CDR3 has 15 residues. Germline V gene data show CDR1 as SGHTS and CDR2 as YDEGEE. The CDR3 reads CASNAQGVNTGELFF. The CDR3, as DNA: TGTGCCAGCAACGCCCAGGGGGTGAACACCGGGGAGCTGTTTTTT.

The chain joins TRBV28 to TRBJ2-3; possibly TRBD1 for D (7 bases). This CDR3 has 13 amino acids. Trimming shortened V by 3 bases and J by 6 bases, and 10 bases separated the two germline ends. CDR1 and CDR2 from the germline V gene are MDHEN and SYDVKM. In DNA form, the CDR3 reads TGTGCCAGCAGTTTCTCAGGGGGGGATACGCAGTATTTT. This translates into CASSFSGGDTQYF.

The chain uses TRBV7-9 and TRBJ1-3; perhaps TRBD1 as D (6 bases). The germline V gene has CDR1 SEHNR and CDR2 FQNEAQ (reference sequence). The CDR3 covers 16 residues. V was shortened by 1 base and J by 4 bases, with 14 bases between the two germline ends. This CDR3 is CASSLVGSGAGNTIYF. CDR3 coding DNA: TGTGCCAGCAGCTTAGTGGGGTCAGGGGCCGGAAACACCATATATTTT.